Each of the 4 T cell receptor beta chains below was sequenced from the same sample in a study of molecular identifiers for immune sequencing clone quantification (dated by TCRdb to the late 2010s). Library method: PCR. The sequencer was an Illumina HiSeq 4000. TCRdb reworked the public reads: Q25 trimming with fastp, MiXCR clone assembly, productive beta chains retained. Merged by CDR3 protein, the rows form single entries marked with the most common genes and DNA. This sample has approximately 54,000 distinct CDR3 sequences in its table, and 25% of those were observed once. The ten top clones hold about 2% of the sample. The specimen was naive CD8+ T cells from blood, with Jurkat cell RNA spiked in. Sample cell subset or site, as interpreted from the label and publication: FACS-sorted CD8+CD4-CCR7+CD45RA+ naive T cells. The receptors come from a human donor in good health. Some libraries in this study had Jurkat cell RNA spiked in.

This clonotype came up many times. This chain joins TRBV27 and TRBJ2-3; possibly TRBD1 for D (6 bases). This CDR3 spans 16 amino acids. Between the trimmed V and J ends, which lost 6 bases and 3 bases, there was a span of 19 bases. Germline V gives CDR1 MNHEY, CDR2 SMNVEV (reference sequence). In DNA form, the CDR3 reads TGTGCCAGCAGCCGCTACAGGGCTTCTCTGACAGATACGCAGTATTTT. Translation gives CASSRYRASLTDTQYF.

There are many counts of this clonotype. The chain couples TRBV7-9 to TRBJ2-7; the D gene is possibly TRBD1 (6 bases). V was pared by 4 bases and J by 5 bases, with 15 bases between. The V gene's germline CDR1 is SEHNR and CDR2 FQNEAQ (reference sequence). CDR3 length equals 14 residues. In DNA, the CDR3 is TGTGCCAGCAGCTCCGGCGTGGGGGCCGACGAGCAGTACTTC. This sequence encodes CASSSGVGADEQYF.

Ten or more counts support this clonotype. This rearrangement joins TRBV14 to TRBJ2-4; maybe TRBD1 (6 bases). V was trimmed by 0 bases and J by 0 bases, leaving 12 bases between them. The germline V gene encodes CDR1 SGHDN and CDR2 FVKESK. The CDR3 covers 17 residues. The CDR3 spells CASSQEDDRLAKNIQYF. The CDR3 region has the DNA TGTGCCAGCAGCCAAGAAGATGACAGGCTAGCCAAAAACATTCAGTACTTC.

This clonotype has only one observation. A much bigger clone sits one base away, suggesting this may be a read error. The V and J genes are TRBV7-9 and TRBJ2-3; D gene ambiguous. This CDR3 region has 16 residues. Germline V gives CDR1 SEHNR, CDR2 FQNEAQ (reference sequence). CDR3 DNA sequence: TGTGCCAGCAGCTTAGTCGGACGCCAGATCACAGATGCGCAGTATTTT. Protein: CASSLVGRQITDAQYF.